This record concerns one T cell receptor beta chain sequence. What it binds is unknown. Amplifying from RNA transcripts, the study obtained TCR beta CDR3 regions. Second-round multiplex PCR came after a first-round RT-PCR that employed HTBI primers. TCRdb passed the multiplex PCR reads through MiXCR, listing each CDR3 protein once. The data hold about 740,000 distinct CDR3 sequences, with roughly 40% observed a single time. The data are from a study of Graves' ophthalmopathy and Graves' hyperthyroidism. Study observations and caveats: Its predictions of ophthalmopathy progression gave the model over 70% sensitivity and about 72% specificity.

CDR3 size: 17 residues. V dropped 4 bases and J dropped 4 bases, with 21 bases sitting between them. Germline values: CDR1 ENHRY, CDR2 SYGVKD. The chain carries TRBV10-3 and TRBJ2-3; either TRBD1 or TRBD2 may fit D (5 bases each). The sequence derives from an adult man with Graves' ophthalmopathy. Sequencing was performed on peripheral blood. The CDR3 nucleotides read TGTGCCATCAGTGCCTCCCGGGACGCCCTGACAGCAGATACGCAGTATTTT. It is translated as CAISASRDALTADTQYF.